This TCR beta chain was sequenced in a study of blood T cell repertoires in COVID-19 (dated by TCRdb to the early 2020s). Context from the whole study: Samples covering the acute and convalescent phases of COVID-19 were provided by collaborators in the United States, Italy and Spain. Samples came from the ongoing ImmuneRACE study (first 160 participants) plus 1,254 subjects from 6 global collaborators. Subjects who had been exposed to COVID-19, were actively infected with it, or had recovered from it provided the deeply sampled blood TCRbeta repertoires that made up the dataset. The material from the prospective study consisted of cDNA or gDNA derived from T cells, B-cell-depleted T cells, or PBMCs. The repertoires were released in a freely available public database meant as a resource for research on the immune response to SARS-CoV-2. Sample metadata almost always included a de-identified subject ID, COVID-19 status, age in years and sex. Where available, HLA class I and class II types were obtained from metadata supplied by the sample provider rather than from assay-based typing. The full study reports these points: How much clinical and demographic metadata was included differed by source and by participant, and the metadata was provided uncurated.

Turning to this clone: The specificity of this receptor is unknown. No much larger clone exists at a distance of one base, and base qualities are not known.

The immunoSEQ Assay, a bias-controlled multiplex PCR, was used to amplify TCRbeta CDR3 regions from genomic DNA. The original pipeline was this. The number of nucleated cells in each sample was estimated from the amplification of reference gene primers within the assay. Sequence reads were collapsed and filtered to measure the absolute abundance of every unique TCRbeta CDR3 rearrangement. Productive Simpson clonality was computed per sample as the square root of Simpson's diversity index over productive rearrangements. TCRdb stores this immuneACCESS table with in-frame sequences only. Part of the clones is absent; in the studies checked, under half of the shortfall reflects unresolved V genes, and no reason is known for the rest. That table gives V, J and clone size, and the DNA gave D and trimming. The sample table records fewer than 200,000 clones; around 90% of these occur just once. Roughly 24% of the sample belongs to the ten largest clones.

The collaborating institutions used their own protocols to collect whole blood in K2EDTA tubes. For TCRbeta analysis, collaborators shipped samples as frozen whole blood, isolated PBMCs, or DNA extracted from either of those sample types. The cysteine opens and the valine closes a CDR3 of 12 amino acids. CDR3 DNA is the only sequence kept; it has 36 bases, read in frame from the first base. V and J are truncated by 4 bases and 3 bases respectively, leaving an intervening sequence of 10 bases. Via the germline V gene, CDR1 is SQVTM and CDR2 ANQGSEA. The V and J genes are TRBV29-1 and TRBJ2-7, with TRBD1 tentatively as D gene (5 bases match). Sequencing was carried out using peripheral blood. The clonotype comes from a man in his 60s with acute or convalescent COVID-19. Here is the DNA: TGCAGCGTTGTGGGCCAGGGCTACGAGCAGTACGTC. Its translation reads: CSVVGQGYEQYV.